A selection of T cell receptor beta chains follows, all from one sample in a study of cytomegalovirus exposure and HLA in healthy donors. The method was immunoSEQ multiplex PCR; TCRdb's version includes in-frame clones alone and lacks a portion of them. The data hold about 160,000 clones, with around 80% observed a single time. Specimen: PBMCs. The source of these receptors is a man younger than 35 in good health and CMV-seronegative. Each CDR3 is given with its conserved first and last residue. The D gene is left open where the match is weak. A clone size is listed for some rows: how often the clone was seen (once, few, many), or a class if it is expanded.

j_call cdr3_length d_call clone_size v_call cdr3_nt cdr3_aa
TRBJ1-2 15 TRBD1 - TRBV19 TGTGCCAGTAGGCCCACAGGGGGCGCTAACTATGGCTACACCTTC CASRPTGGANYGYTF
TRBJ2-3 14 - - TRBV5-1 TGCGCCAGCAGCGTGACAACAAGCACAGATACGCAGTATTTT CASSVTTSTDTQYF
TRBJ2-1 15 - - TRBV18 TGTGCCAGCAGACCTACAGGGTTTTCACACAATGAGCAGTTCTTC CASRPTGFSHNEQFF
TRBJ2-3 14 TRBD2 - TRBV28 TGTGCCAGCCAAGTGGGGGGGAACGCAGATACGCAGTATTTT CASQVGGNADTQYF
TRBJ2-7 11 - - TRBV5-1 TGCGCCAGCAGCTCCGAGTACGAGCAGTACTTC CASSSEYEQYF
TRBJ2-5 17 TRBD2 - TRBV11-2 TGTGCCAGCAGCCGTGGGCGCGGGGGGCTCCCACAAGAGACCCAGTACTTC CASSRGRGGLPQETQYF
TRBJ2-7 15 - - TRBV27 TGTGCCAGCAGTTTAAGCCCAGGGAGGACCTACGAGCAGTACTTC CASSLSPGRTYEQYF
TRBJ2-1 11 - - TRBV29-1 TGCAGCGTGGTGGCTGACAATGAGCAGTTCTTC CSVVADNEQFF
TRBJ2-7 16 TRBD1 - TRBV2 TGTGCCAGCAGTGAACGACAGGGGTTCGGTTCCTACGAGCAGTACTTC CASSERQGFGSYEQYF
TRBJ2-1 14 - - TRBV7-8 TGTGCCAGCAGCTTGGAGGTGCGCTCCAATGAGCAGTTCTTC CASSLEVRSNEQFF
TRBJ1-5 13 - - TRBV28 TGTGCCAGCAGTTGGACACGGAATCAGCCCCAGCATTTT CASSWTRNQPQHF
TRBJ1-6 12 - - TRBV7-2 TGTGCCAGCAGGGGGAGGAATTCACCCCTCCACTTT CASRGRNSPLHF
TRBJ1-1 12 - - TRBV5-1 TGCGCCAGCAGCTCAGGGTACACTGAAGCTTTCTTT CASSSGYTEAFF
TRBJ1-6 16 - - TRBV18 TGTGCCAGCTCACCACTTGACGACAGGCCGATGGCACCCCTCCACTTT CASSPLDDRPMAPLHF
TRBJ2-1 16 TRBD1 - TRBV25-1 TGTGCCAGCAGTGAATGGGGGACAGGGGCTCTCGTTGAGCAGTTCTTC CASSEWGTGALVEQFF
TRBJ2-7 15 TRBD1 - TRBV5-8 TGTGCCAGCAGCCGGGGACAGGGTAATACCTACGAGCAGTACTTC CASSRGQGNTYEQYF
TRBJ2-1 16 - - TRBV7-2 TGTGCCAGCAGCTTAGGACACCCGAGCTCCTACAATGAGCAGTTCTTC CASSLGHPSSYNEQFF
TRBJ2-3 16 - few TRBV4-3 TGCGCCAGCAGCCAAGACTCATCCAGGGGAGCAGATACGCAGTATTTT CASSQDSSRGADTQYF
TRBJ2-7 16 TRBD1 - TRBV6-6 TGTGCCAGCAGTTTCACTTCCGGGACAGGGAACTACGAGCAGTACTTC CASSFTSGTGNYEQYF
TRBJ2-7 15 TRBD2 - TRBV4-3 TGCGCCAGCAGCCAAGATACGGGGGGGAGCTACGAGCAGTACTTC CASSQDTGGSYEQYF
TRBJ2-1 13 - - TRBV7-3 TGTGCCAGCAGCTCCGCGCCTCTAAATGAGCAGTTCTTC CASSSAPLNEQFF
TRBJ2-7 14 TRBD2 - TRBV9 TGTGCCAGCAGCGTAGGCCCAGCGGGAGGCGAGCAGTACTTC CASSVGPAGGEQYF
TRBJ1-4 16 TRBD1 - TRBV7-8 TGTGCCAGCAGCCAACGACGGGACAGAACTAATGAAAAACTGTTTTTT CASSQRRDRTNEKLFF
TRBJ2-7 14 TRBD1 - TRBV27 TGTGCCAGCAGTTTTTGGGACAGGGTCAACGAGCAGTACTTC CASSFWDRVNEQYF
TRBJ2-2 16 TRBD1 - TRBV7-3 TGTGCCAGCAGTCACCGGGACAGACGAGATACCGGGGAGCTGTTTTTT CASSHRDRRDTGELFF
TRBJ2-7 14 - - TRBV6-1 TGTGCCAGCAGTGAACCAGGACAGTCCTACGAGCAGTACTTC CASSEPGQSYEQYF
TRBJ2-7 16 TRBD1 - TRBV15 TGTGCCACCAGCAGAGATCTAAGGACAGGTCGGTACGAGCAGTACTTC CATSRDLRTGRYEQYF
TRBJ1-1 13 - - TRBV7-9 TGTGCCAGCACCCCGACAGCGAACACTGAAGCTTTCTTT CASTPTANTEAFF
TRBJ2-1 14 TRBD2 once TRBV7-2 TGTGCCAGCAGCACTGTAGCGGGAGGGCATGAGCAGTTCTTC CASSTVAGGHEQFF
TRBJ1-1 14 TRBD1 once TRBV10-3 TGTGCCATCAGGACGGGACAGAAGAACACTGAAGCTTTCTTT CAIRTGQKNTEAFF
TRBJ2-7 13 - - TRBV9 TGTGCCAGCAGCGCGATGGACAGATCCGAGCAGTACTTC CASSAMDRSEQYF
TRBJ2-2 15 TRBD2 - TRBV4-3 TGCGCCAGCAGCCAAGCGATAGCGGGAGCGGGGGAGCTGTTTTTT CASSQAIAGAGELFF
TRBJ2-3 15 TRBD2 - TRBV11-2 TGTGCCAGCAGCTCCCACGAGGCTAGCGGGAGGTGGAGGTATTTT CASSSHEASGRWRYF
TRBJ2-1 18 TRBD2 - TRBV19 TGTGCCAGTAGTATCCCCAGGGGGAGAAGCGGGAGGGCCAATGAGCAGTTCTTC CASSIPRGRSGRANEQFF
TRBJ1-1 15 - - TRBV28 TGTGCCAGCAGTTTAACGGCGGGACCGAACACTGAAGCTTTCTTT CASSLTAGPNTEAFF
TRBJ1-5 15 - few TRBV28 TGTGCCAGCAGACTCGCAGGGGAGAGGGGGCAGCCCCAGCATTTT CASRLAGERGQPQHF
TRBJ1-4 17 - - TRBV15 TGTGCCACCAGCAGAGATACGGTCACTTCAACTAATGAAAAACTGTTTTTT CATSRDTVTSTNEKLFF
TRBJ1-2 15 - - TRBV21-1 TGTGCCAGCAGGGGTTCGGGGACAGTAAACTATGGCTACACCTTC CASRGSGTVNYGYTF
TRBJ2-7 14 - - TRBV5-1 TGCGCCAGCAGCCCCCGAGGGACACCGTACGAGCAGTACTTC CASSPRGTPYEQYF
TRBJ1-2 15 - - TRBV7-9 TGTTCCAGCAGCTTAGCTGCAGGGCCTAACTATGGCTACACCTTC CSSSLAAGPNYGYTF
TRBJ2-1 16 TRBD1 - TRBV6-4 TGTGCCAGCAGTGAGAAGGGGCAGGGGGCCTACAATGAGCAGTTCTTC CASSEKGQGAYNEQFF